This T cell receptor beta chain originates from a study of OX40 agonist ivuxolimab in advanced cancers. Study-wide background: Patients undergoing dose escalation presented with hepatocellular carcinoma, melanoma, renal cell or head and neck cancer. Among those treated, three patients had partial responses, one with hepatocellular carcinoma and two with cutaneous melanoma. Findings and limits, study-wide: The study found among the lowest clonal expansion in partial responders at 0.1-3.0 mg/kg.

In regard to this clone: Its antigen is unidentified.

The data were produced by immunoSEQ multiplex PCR, yet TCRdb's version contains in-frame clones alone and is incomplete. The table has 50,000 to 65,000 clones, 65% to 85% seen once. Patients had blood sampled at baseline and again on cycle 4 day 1 and cycle 7 day 1. This CDR3 comprises 14 residues. The ends were cut back, 0 bases at V and 1 base at J, with 9 bases in the middle. CDR1 and CDR2 (germline): GTSNPN, SVGIG (reference sequence). The receptor comes from an adult with an advanced solid tumor such as melanoma, head and neck, liver or kidney cancer. V usage is TRBV30 and J usage is TRBJ1-1; D not resolved. This sample comprised CD4+ or CD8+ T cells sorted from blood, obtained in a trial of the OX40 agonist ivuxolimab. The CDR3 nucleotides read TGTGCCTGGAGTGTGGAACAGAGGAACACTGAAGCTTTCTTT. Translating gives CAWSVEQRNTEAFF.